The 18 T cell receptor beta chains listed next were all sequenced from one sample in a study of PD-L1 blockade in urothelial cancer. Generated by immunoSEQ multiplex PCR, the TCRdb table keeps only in-frame clones and is missing some. The top ten hold around 19% of the sample, which has 37,000 or so clones, over 75% seen once. The sequenced sample was PBMCs, obtained around atezolizumab (anti-PD-L1) treatment. These receptors all come from a man between 60 and 70 years old with urothelial cancer.

The chain couples TRBV5-1 to TRBJ2-2, with D perhaps matching TRBD1 (5 bases). The CDR3 is 14 amino acids. Germline V gene data show CDR1 as SGHRS and CDR2 as YFSETQ. Trimming cost V 4 bases and J 6 bases, with 13 bases left between them. Written as DNA, the CDR3 is TGCGCCAGCAGCGTGCAGGGTGGGGCCGGGGAGCTGTTTTTT. It translates to CASSVQGGAGELFF.

This chain joins TRBV6-6 and TRBJ2-2; tentative D call: TRBD1 (5 bases). Germline CDR1 is MNHNY and CDR2 is SVGAGI (reference sequence). This CDR3 has 15 residues. V was pared by 5 bases and J by 4 bases, with 14 bases between. This chain's CDR3 is CASSGHGRATGELFF. In nucleotides, the CDR3 is TGTGCCAGCAGTGGACATGGTCGGGCCACCGGGGAGCTGTTTTTT.

This chain uses TRBV28 with TRBJ1-2, with unresolved D. Germline loops: CDR1 MDHEN, CDR2 SYDVKM. CDR3 length: 15 amino acids. Deletions cut 3 bases from V and 8 bases from J, with 19 bases between. CDR3 sequence (DNA): TGTGCCAGCAGTTTCACCCCAACACGGGAGGAAGGCTACACCTTC. Translated, it gives CASSFTPTREEGYTF.

This chain joins TRBV28 and TRBJ1-5, with 7 bases identical to TRBD1. There are 15 residues in the CDR3. Germline-derived CDR1 and CDR2 are MDHEN and SYDVKM. J gave up 7 bases and V 2 bases, and 8 bases lay outside the gene matches. CDR3 sequence: CASSLRGQVAQPQHF. CDR3 nucleotides: TGTGCCAGCAGTTTAAGAGGACAGGTGGCCCAGCCCCAGCATTTT.

The chain uses TRBV7-8 and TRBJ2-3, with a tentative D call TRBD1 (5 bases). The CDR3 spans 16 residues. Germline CDR1 is SGHVS and CDR2 is FQNEAQ. V lost 4 bases and J 2 bases, leaving 16 bases between the germline ends. The CDR3 DNA reads as TGTGCCAGCAGCTCCCGGACAAGGCTCCTCACAGATACGCAGTATTTT. Translating it yields CASSSRTRLLTDTQYF. Using reference TRBV7-8 and TRBJ2-3 for the parts outside the CDR3, the full variable domain is GAGVSQSPRYKVAKRGQDVALRCDPISGHVSLFWYQQALGQGPEFLTYFQNEAQLDKSGLPSDRFFAERPEGSVSTLKIQRTQQEDSAVYLCASSSRTRLLTDTQYFGPGTRLTVL.

This chain links TRBV23-1 with TRBJ2-2; weak D call: TRBD1 (6 bases). TRBV23-1 is identified as an open reading frame with a role that is uncertain. This CDR3 is built from 14 residues. V lost 2 bases and J 4 bases, leaving 8 bases between the germline ends. The CDR3 loop reads CASSQTGTTGELFF. CDR3 nucleotides: TGCGCCAGCAGTCAAACAGGGACCACCGGGGAGCTGTTTTTT.

This clone was recorded only once. V and J are TRBV7-2 and TRBJ2-5, with D unclear. This CDR3 is 16 amino acids long. V gave up 0 bases and J gave up 1 base, with 12 bases separating them. Germline V gene lookup returns CDR1 SGHTA and CDR2 FQGNSA. The CDR3 region is CASSLAAGSGQETQYF. For the CDR3, the DNA is TGTGCCAGCAGCTTAGCGGCAGGATCAGGCCAAGAGACCCAGTACTTC.

In nucleotides, the CDR3 is TGTGCCATCAGTCAAAGGGGGCTTGAAAACATTCAGTACTTC. Its translation: CAISQRGLENIQYF. The J gene is TRBJ2-4, the V gene TRBV10-3; 7 nucleotides line up with TRBD1. Germline values: CDR1 ENHRY, CDR2 SYGVKD. Trimming cost V 5 bases and J 5 bases; bases outside gene matches: 6. CDR3 size: 14 residues.

The chain couples TRBV9 to TRBJ2-3; 8 positions agree with TRBD2. CDR3 length: 15 residues. V lost 2 bases and J lost 2; bases outside the gene matches: 4. CDR1 SGDLS and CDR2 YYNGEE come from the germline V gene. The CDR3 DNA is TGTGCCAGCAGCGTTCTAGCGGGCCCCACAGATACGCAGTATTTT. It yields the protein CASSVLAGPTDTQYF.

The chain carries TRBV5-1 and TRBJ1-5, with TRBD1 matching 8 bases. The CDR3 runs to 15 residues. Germline CDR1 SGHRS, CDR2 YFSETQ. V gave up 0 bases and J gave up 6 bases; unmatched junction bases: 5. The CDR3 region is CASSLGTGLSQPQHF. The DNA for the CDR3 is TGCGCCAGCAGCTTGGGGACAGGGCTGAGTCAGCCCCAGCATTTT. Full variable domain (remainder filled in from reference TRBV5-1 and TRBJ1-5): KAGVTQTPRYLIKTRGQQVTLSCSPISGHRSVSWYQQTPGQGLQFLFEYFSETQRNKGNFPGRFSGRQFSNSRSEMNVSTLELGDSALYLCASSLGTGLSQPQHFGDGTRLSIL.

This clone was observed a handful of times. The gene calls are TRBV9 and TRBJ2-5, with D perhaps matching TRBD2 (5 bases). This CDR3 region has 14 residues. Germline-derived CDR1 and CDR2 are SGDLS and YYNGEE. The ends were cut back, 3 bases at V and 5 bases at J, with 14 bases in the middle. As DNA, the CDR3 is TGTGCCAGCAGCGCGTCTAGCACCTCGGAGACCCAGTACTTC. The encoded protein is CASSASSTSETQYF. Full variable domain (missing parts from reference TRBV9 and TRBJ2-5): DSGVTQTPKHLITATGQRVTLRCSPRSGDLSVYWYQQSLDQGLQFLIQYYNGEERAKGNILERFSAQQFPDLHSELNLSSLELGDSALYFCASSASSTSETQYFGPGTRLLVL.

A few counts support this clone. This chain joins TRBV13 and TRBJ2-7, with D maybe TRBD1 (5 bases). V lost 0 bases, J lost 2 bases, and 8 bases lay in between. CDR1 is PRHDT, CDR2 FYEKMQ, per germline (reference sequence). This CDR3 has 14 amino acids. CDR3 DNA: TGTGCCAGCAGCTTAGGGACAGATACCTACGAGCAGTACTTC. Encoded protein: CASSLGTDTYEQYF.

The chain links TRBV7-2 to TRBJ2-1; TRBD2 matches at 9 bases. The V gene end was trimmed by 1 base and the J gene end by 7 bases; junction bases not matched to a gene: 5. The CDR3 is 15 residues long. CDR1 is SGHTA, CDR2 FQGNSA, per germline. The CDR3 loop is CASSLVSSGKNEQFF. The CDR3 bases are TGTGCCAGCAGCTTAGTTTCTAGCGGGAAAAATGAGCAGTTCTTC. The full variable domain, in which reference TRBV7-2 and TRBJ2-1 provide the parts outside the CDR3, is GAGVSQSPSNKVTEKGKDVELRCDPISGHTALYWYRQSLGQGLEFLIYFQGNSAPDKSGLPSDRFSAERTGGSVSTLTIQRTQQEDSAVYLCASSLVSSGKNEQFFGPGTRLTVL.

The rearrangement joins TRBV5-5 to TRBJ1-2; TRBD1 is a possible D gene (6 bases). The CDR3 loop spans 16 amino acids. Germline V gene data show CDR1 as SGHKS and CDR2 as YYEKEE (reference sequence). V was pared by 2 bases and J by 2 bases, with 16 bases between. The CDR3 DNA sequence: TGTGCCAGCAGCTTTTTATCGATGGGGGCGAACTATGGCTACACCTTC. Translating gives CASSFLSMGANYGYTF.

This clone has just one count. The chain is built from TRBV5-5 and TRBJ1-2; 9 bases fit TRBD1. This CDR3 has 16 amino acids. The germline CDR1 and CDR2 sequences are SGHKS and YYEKEE (reference sequence). The junction had 10 bases not matched to a gene; V was cut back by 4 bases and J by 3 bases. CDR3 in amino acids: CASSTEQGAWDYGYTF. CDR3 coding DNA: TGTGCCAGCAGCACCGAACAGGGGGCATGGGACTATGGCTACACCTTC.

A remark on this clone: The sample contains more than one DNA sequence encoding this CDR3. The J gene is TRBJ1-1, the V gene TRBV28, with 11 bases matching TRBD1. From germline, CDR1 is MDHEN and CDR2 SYDVKM. The J segment lost 5 bases and the V segment lost 6 bases, leaving 5 bases of the junction unmatched. CDR3 length equals 14 residues. CDR3 nucleotides: TGTGCCAGCAGGACCGGGACAGGGGGAACTGAAGCTTTCTTT. Translating gives CASRTGTGGTEAFF.

The chain employs TRBV28 and TRBJ1-4; no firm D call. Trimming took 6 bases from V and 7 from J, leaving 24 bases between them. Germline loops: CDR1 MDHEN, CDR2 SYDVKM. The CDR3 totals 17 residues. DNA of the CDR3: TGTGCCAGCAGCACTAGCTCCGGGCCGGGCCTGAGTGAAAAACTGTTTTTT. Protein: CASSTSSGPGLSEKLFF.

The V call is TRBV7-3, the J call TRBJ2-3; 14 bases are shared with TRBD2. V lost 5 bases to trimming and J lost 4 bases; unmatched junction nucleotides: 5. Germline loops: CDR1 SGHTA, CDR2 FQGTGA. The CDR3 is made up of 16 amino acids. The CDR3 DNA follows: TGTGCCAGCAGCCTAAGACTAGCGGGGGGGCCAGATACGCAGTATTTT. This sequence encodes CASSLRLAGGPDTQYF.